The clone carrying this T cell receptor (beta chain) was detected once. The record originates from a study of CD8+ T cells in alopecia areata. About the study: Tofacitinib was taken orally by treated patients, and the dose was 5 to 10 mg twice daily.

RNA extraction was followed by reverse transcription into cDNA, which acted as the sequencing template. Repertoires were generated with immunoSEQ multiplex PCR, while TCRdb's copy carries only in-frame clones and drops some. The data contain 250,000 to 300,000 clones, 58% of them singletons. Trimming removed 7 bases from V and 0 bases from J, with 12 bases in between. This CDR3 region has 14 residues. Germline V gene data show CDR1 as SQVTM and CDR2 as ANQGSEA. Documented treatment: oral pan-JAK inhibitor, 5-10 mg twice daily. The specimen comprised CD4+ T cells sorted from blood, sampled at week 24, from a patient treated with tofacitinib. This receptor was taken from a human donor with alopecia areata. V is TRBV29-1 and J is TRBJ2-2; a possible D gene is TRBD1 (6 bases). DNA for the CDR3: TGCAGCGGCTTACAGGGTGCGAACACCGGGGAGCTGTTTTTT. It is translated as CSGLQGANTGELFF.